This T cell receptor beta chain was recorded in a study of cytomegalovirus exposure and HLA in healthy donors. Turning to this clone: The antigen is undetermined.

Primers for the PCR totalled 60 Vbeta and 13 Jbeta. Only in-frame clones appear in the TCRdb table, and some are missing; sequencing was by immunoSEQ multiplex PCR. The table records 170,000 or so clones, about 69% of them present only once. Findings and limits, study-wide: DRB1 had the most TCR associations and HLA-C the fewest, a later analysis found, with rates varying by HLA locus. After further analysis at a later stage, 15,000 to 20,000 TCR beta sequences were associated with HLA alleles at 0.05 false discovery rate. Rarity marked most TCR sequences, yet some public TCRs occurred in many donors. Some V segments, TRBV6-2 and TRBV6-3 among them, were indistinguishable and were therefore excluded.

Germline V gene data show CDR1 as MNHEY and CDR2 as SVGAGI. The CDR3 is made up of 13 amino acids. Trimming left V 6 bases short and J 9 bases short, with 15 bases between. The chain uses TRBV6-5 and TRBJ2-1; D is unclear. This receptor was obtained from a male donor in good health and CMV-seronegative. Sequenced: PBMCs. CDR3 sequence reads: CASRYLKAREQFF. CDR3 DNA: TGTGCCAGCAGATACCTCAAAGCTCGTGAGCAGTTCTTC.